This T cell receptor (beta chain) was profiled in a study of T cell responses to AZD1222 COVID-19 vaccine. Study-wide results and caveats: Most donors were white British, females outnumbered males, and clonal diversity was possibly underestimated.

Measured with immunoSEQ multiplex PCR; TCRdb has only the in-frame clones, and not every one. This sample carries some 89,000 clones, about 92% of them seen once, and the ten largest clones take approximately 2.1%. Germline CDR1 and CDR2: SNHLY and FYNNEI. CDR3 size: 14 residues. V lost 5 bases and J lost 6, with 13 bases in between. Comment on this clone: Antigen unknown.

The chain couples TRBV2 to TRBJ2-2; perhaps TRBD2 as D (5 bases). This TCR came from an adult in good health. Sample: peripheral blood, taken on day 0 of AZD1222 vaccination. The CDR3 is CASSWQAGAGELFF. The CDR3 DNA follows: TGTGCCAGCAGTTGGCAGGCGGGCGCCGGGGAGCTGTTTTTT.